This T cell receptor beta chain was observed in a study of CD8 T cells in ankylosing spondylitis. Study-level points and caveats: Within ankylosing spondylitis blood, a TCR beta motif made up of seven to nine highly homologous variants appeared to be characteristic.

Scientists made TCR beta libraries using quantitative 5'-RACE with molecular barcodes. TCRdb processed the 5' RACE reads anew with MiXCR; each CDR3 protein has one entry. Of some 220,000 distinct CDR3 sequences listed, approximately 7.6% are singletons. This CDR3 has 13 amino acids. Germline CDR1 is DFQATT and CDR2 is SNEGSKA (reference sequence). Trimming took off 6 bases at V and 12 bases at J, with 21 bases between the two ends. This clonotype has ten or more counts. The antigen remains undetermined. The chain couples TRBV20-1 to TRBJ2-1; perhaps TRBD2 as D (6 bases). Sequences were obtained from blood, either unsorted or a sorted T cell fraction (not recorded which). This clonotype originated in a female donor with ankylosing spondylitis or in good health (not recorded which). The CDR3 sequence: CSAPGAGPLWQFF. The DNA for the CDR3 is TGCAGTGCGCCTGGGGCGGGGCCCCTATGGCAGTTCTTC.